This entry describes one TCR beta chain. The data were obtained in a study of T-cell memory formation after mild COVID-19. A single record per CDR3 protein comes from TCRdb applying MiXCR to the 5' RACE reads. The data hold fewer than 350,000 distinct CDR3 sequences, with more than 15% observed a single time. Germline CDR1 is LGHNA and CDR2 is YNFKEQ. The length of the CDR3 is 13 residues. With 0 bases removed from V and 5 bases from J, the gap between germline ends came to 7 bases. The sample taken for sequencing was PBMCs or a T cell subset sorted from them (not recorded which). V gene TRBV4-2 combines with J gene TRBJ2-5, with a possible D match to TRBD1 (5 bases). The sequence was collected from a man younger than 35 who had mild COVID-19 (a few samples of this study predate the infection). Cell type and time point are not known. The CDR3 DNA reads as TGTGCCAGCAGCCAAGAAGGGGCTGAGACCCAGTACTTC. Translation: CASSQEGAETQYF.